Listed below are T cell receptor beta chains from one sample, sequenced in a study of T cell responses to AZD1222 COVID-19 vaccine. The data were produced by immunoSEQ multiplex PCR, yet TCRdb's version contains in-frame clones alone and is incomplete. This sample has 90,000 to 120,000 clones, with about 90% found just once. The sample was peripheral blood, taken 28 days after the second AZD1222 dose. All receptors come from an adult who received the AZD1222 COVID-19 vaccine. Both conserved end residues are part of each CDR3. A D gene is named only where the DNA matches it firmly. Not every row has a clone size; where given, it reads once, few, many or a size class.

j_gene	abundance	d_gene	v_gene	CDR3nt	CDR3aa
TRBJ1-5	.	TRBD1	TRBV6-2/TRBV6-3	TGTGCCAGCAGTTACCCGGGACAGTCTTATAGCAATCAGCCCCAGCATTTT	CASSYPGQSYSNQPQHF
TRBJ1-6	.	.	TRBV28	TGTGCCAGCGGTTCGGGTGGTAAACCCCTCCACTTT	CASGSGGKPLHF
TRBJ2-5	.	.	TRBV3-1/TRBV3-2	TGTGCCAGCAGCCAAGACAGCGGTCCTGTAACTGGGACCCAGTACTTC	CASSQDSGPVTGTQYF
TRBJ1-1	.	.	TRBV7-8	TGTGCCAGCAGCTTACGAGGCAGGGTGAACACTGAAGCTTTCTTT	CASSLRGRVNTEAFF
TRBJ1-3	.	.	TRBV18	TGTGCCAGCTCACCGCCCCCCGGGGAACCTGGAAACACCATATATTTT	CASSPPPGEPGNTIYF
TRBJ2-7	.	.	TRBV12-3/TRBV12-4	TGTGCCAGCAGTTTACAGGTAACCTACGAGCAGTACTTC	CASSLQVTYEQYF
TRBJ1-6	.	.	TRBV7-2	TGTGCCAGCAGCACAAACGGGGGGTCGGGGTCACCCCTCCACTTT	CASSTNGGSGSPLHF
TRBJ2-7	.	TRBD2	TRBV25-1	TGTGCATCGGGAGGGATAGACGAGCAGTACTTC	CASGGIDEQYF
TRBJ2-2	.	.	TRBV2	TGTGCCAGCAGTGAAGACAGGCCGAACACCGGGGAGCTGTTTTTT	CASSEDRPNTGELFF
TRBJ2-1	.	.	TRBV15	TGTGCCACCAGCTCCCGGGGGTCGTTGAGTGAGCAGTTCTTC	CATSSRGSLSEQFF
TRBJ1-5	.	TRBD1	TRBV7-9	TGTGCCAGCAGCCGGACAGGGGGGGACAATCAGCCCCAGCATTTT	CASSRTGGDNQPQHF
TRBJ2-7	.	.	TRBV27	TGTGCCAGCAGCCTAGGGGCGGGCAGCTCCTACGAGCAGTACTTC	CASSLGAGSSYEQYF
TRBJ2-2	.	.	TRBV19	TGTGCCAGTAGTAAGACAGGGAACACCGGGGAGCTGTTTTTT	CASSKTGNTGELFF
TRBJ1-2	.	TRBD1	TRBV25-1	TGTGCCAGGGACAGGGGCGGCTACACCTTC	CARDRGGYTF
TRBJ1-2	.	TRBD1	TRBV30	TGTGCCTGGAGTCAAACTCAGGGGGCCTTGGGCTACACCTTC	CAWSQTQGALGYTF
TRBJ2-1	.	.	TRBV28	TGTGCCAGCAGTTTTTTCCGACACCATGGTGGATTCCAGTTCTTC	CASSFFRHHGGFQFF
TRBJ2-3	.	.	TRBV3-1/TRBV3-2	TGTGCCAGCAGCCACGAGGGATCCGGGGTCCCAGATACGCAGTATTTT	CASSHEGSGVPDTQYF
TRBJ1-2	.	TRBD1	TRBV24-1	TGTGCCACCAGTGAGTCGAGGCGACAGGGAAGCGGCTACACCTTC	CATSESRRQGSGYTF
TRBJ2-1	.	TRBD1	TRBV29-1	TGCAGCGTTGAGGGACAGGGGACCCCCTACAATGAGCAGTTCTTC	CSVEGQGTPYNEQFF
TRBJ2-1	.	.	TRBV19	TGTGCCAGTAGTTCCCGGGACTTCTCTGAGGTTTACAATGAGCAGTTCTTC	CASSSRDFSEVYNEQFF
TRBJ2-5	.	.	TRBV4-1	TGCGCCAGCAGCCCCCGGCAGGCCGAAGAGACCCAGTACTTC	CASSPRQAEETQYF
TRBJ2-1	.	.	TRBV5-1	TGCGCCAGCACCCAACAGGGGGGGTCCTACAATGAGCAGTTCTTC	CASTQQGGSYNEQFF
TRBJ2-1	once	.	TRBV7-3	TGTGCCAGCAGCTCTCCTGCGGGAAGGACTGAGCAGTTCTTC	CASSSPAGRTEQFF
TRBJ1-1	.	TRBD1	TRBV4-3	TGCGCCAGCAGCATTAACAGGGGCAACACTGAAGCTTTCTTT	CASSINRGNTEAFF
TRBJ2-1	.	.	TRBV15	TGTGCCACCAGCAGACAGGGGATTTTCAATGAGCAGTTCTTC	CATSRQGIFNEQFF
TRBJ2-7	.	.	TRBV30	TGTGCCTGCCGAGGAGGGTACGAGCAGTACTTC	CACRGGYEQYF
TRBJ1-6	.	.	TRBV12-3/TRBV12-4	TGTGCCAGCAGTTTGGGGGGGCGTTCACCCCTCCACTTT	CASSLGGRSPLHF
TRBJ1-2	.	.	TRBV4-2	TGTGCCAGCAGCCAAGATACTACTCGTAGTCTTCAGGGTTATGGCTACACCTTC	CASSQDTTRSLQGYGYTF
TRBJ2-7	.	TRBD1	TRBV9	TGTGCCAGCAGCCCACAGGGGATTCTCGGGGCCTACGAGCAGTACTTC	CASSPQGILGAYEQYF
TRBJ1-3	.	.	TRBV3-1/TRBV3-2	TGTGCCAGCAGCCAAGGGACAGCGCCTGGAAACACCATATATTTT	CASSQGTAPGNTIYF
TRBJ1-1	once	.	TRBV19	TGTGCCAGTAGTATAATAGGGACGAACACTGAAGCTTTCTTT	CASSIIGTNTEAFF
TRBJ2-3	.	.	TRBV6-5	TGTGCCAGCAGCCTAACACTGGGAAATACGCAGTATTTT	CASSLTLGNTQYF
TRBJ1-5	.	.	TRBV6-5	TGTGCCAGCAGCCCCTCAAGTCGGCAGCCCCAGCATTTT	CASSPSSRQPQHF
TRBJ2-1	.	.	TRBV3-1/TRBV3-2	TGTGCCAGCAGCCAAGATAGCCCCTCCTACAATGAGCAGTTCTTC	CASSQDSPSYNEQFF
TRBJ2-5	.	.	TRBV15	TGTGCCACCAGCCAAAGACATGAAGAGACCCAGTACTTC	CATSQRHEETQYF
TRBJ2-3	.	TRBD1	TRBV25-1	TGTGCCAGTTTCCCCGGGACAGGGAACGGCGCAGATACGCAGTATTTT	CASFPGTGNGADTQYF
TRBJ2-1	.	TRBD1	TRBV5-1	TGCGCCAGCAGCGACGCGGGGACAGGGGGTTTGTCCAATGAGCAGTTCTTC	CASSDAGTGGLSNEQFF
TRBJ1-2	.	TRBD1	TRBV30	TGTGCCTGGAGTGTCCAGGGGGCGAATGGCTACACCTTC	CAWSVQGANGYTF
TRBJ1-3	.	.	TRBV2	TGTGCCAGCAGTGATGTTGGTGGTTACACTGGAAACACCATATATTTT	CASSDVGGYTGNTIYF
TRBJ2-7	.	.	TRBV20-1	TGCAGTGCTAGAGTGTACGAGCAGTACTTC	CSARVYEQYF
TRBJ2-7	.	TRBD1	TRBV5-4	TGTGCCAGCAGCGTGGACAGGGACCTCTACGAGCAGTACTTC	CASSVDRDLYEQYF
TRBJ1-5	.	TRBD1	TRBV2	TGTGCCAGCAGGGGGACAGCCGATCAGCCCCAGCATTTT	CASRGTADQPQHF
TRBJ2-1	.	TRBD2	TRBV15	TGTGCCACCAGCAGAGAAGGACTAGCGGGCTCCTACAATGAGCAGTTCTTC	CATSREGLAGSYNEQFF